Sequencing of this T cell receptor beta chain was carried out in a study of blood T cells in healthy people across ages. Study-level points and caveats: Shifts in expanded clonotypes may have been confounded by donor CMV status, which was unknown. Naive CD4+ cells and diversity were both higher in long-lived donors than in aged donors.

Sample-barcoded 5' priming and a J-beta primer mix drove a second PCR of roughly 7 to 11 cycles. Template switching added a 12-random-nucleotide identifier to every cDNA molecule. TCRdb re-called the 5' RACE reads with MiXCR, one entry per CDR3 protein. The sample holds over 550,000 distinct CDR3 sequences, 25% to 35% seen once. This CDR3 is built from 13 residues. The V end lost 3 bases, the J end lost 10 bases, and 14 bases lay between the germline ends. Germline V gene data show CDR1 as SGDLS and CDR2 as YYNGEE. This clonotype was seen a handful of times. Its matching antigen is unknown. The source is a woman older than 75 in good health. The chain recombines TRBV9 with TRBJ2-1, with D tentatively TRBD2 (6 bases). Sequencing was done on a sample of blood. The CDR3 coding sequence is TGTGCCAGCAGCGCCCGGGGAGGACGAGAGCAGTTCTTC. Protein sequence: CASSARGGREQFF.